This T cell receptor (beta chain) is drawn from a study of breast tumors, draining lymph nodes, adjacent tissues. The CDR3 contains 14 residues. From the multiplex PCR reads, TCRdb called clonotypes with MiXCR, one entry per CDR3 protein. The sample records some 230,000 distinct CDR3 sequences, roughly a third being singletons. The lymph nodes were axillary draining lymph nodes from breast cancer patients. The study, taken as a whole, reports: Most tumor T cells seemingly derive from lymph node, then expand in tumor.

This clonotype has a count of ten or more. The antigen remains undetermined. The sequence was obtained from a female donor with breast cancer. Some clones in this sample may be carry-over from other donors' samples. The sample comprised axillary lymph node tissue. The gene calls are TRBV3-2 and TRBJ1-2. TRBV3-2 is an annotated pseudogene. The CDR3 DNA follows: TGTGCCAGCAGCCAACAGGTTAGGTACTATGGCTACACCTTC. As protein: CASSQQVRYYGYTF.